This T cell receptor (beta chain) was sequenced for a study of blood T cell repertoires in COVID-19. In its sample, this clone ranks as medium-sized. Produced via immunoSEQ multiplex PCR; TCRdb's table is partial and in-frame only. This table has 35,000 to 45,000 clones, less than 85% appearing once. The sequencing input was peripheral blood. The origin of this receptor is a man in his 70s with acute or convalescent COVID-19.

CDR3 nucleotide sequence: TGTGCCAGCAGCGCCCTTGGCGGGAGTGGGTTCGGGGAGCTGTTTTTT. Translating it yields CASSALGGSGFGELFF. This chain joins TRBV9 and TRBJ2-2; TRBD2 aligns across 7 bases. This CDR3 contains 16 residues. Germline CDR1 is SGDLS and CDR2 is YYNGEE. After removal of 3 bases from V and 7 bases from J, the junction contained 12 bases not matched to a gene.